Below are 18 T cell receptor beta chains sequenced from a single sample in a study of cytomegalovirus exposure and HLA in healthy donors (dated 2017 in TCRdb). The receptor library was made with the immunoSEQ multiplex PCR assay. The multiplex PCR relied on a mix of 60 forward primers for TCR Vbeta segments and 13 reverse primers for TCR Jbeta segments. Here the immuneACCESS table is served through TCRdb, limited to in-frame sequences with V and J called. Missing clones are a known gap in these copies; in checked studies unresolved V genes cover under half, and the rest lacks a known reason. In all, the sample holds about 210,000 clones, and about four fifths of those were seen once. The ten largest clones represent 10% to 13% of the sample. Source material: PBMCs. The receptors originated from a woman aged 50 to 60 in good health and CMV-seropositive.

DNA of the CDR3: TGTGCCAGCAGTTTAATCGGTCAGCCCCAGCATTTT. It codes for CASSLIGQPQHF. The J gene is TRBJ1-5, the V gene TRBV27, with no clear D. Per the germline V gene, CDR1 is MNHEY and CDR2 is SMNVEV (reference sequence). The CDR3 has 12 amino acids. The V end was cut by 2 bases, the J end by 6 bases, with 5 bases between.

The rearrangement joins TRBV5-4 to TRBJ2-3, with TRBD2 matching over 7 bases. Trimming took 2 bases from V and 0 from J; bases not matched to a gene: 0. The germline V gene has CDR1 SGHNT and CDR2 YYREEE (reference sequence). The CDR3 consists of 14 residues. The DNA for the CDR3 is TGTGCCAGCAGCTTAGCGGGGAGCACAGATACGCAGTATTTT. This sequence encodes CASSLAGSTDTQYF.

V and J are TRBV6-1 and TRBJ2-7; D might be TRBD2 (5 bases). V lost 6 bases and J lost 2, with 11 bases in between. Germline V gene sequence: CDR1 MNHNS, CDR2 SASEGT. The CDR3 is 13 residues long. CDR3 loop: CASRKDSAYEQYF. The CDR3 DNA follows: TGTGCCAGCAGGAAGGACTCAGCCTACGAGCAGTACTTC.

CDR3 nucleotides: TGTGCCAGTAGTAAAAAAGGGGGCAGTGAAGCTTTCTTT. This translates into CASSKKGGSEAFF. The V gene is TRBV19, the J gene TRBJ1-1, with 7 positions matching TRBD1. Germline values: CDR1 LNHDA, CDR2 SQIVND (reference sequence). CDR3 length equals 13 residues. V gave up 4 bases and J gave up 7 bases; unmatched junction bases: 6.

This clone has just one count. This chain connects TRBV7-8 to TRBJ1-5; D is ambiguous. CDR3 size: 14 residues. V lost 1 base to trimming and J lost 7 bases, with 11 bases between them. From germline, CDR1 is SGHVS and CDR2 FQNEAQ. This CDR3 reads CASSLGEESQPQHF. CDR3 coding DNA: TGTGCCAGCAGCTTAGGTGAGGAATCGCAGCCCCAGCATTTT.

This clone came up once. The rearrangement uses TRBV7-2 and TRBJ2-7; D perhaps matches TRBD1 (7 bases). V lost 5 bases and J lost 3, with 17 bases in between. The germline V gene encodes CDR1 SGHTA and CDR2 FQGNSA. The CDR3 is 15 amino acids. As DNA, the CDR3 is TGTGCCAGCAGCCCCCCAGGGGGGCAAAACTACGAGCAGTACTTC. It yields the protein CASSPPGGQNYEQYF. Full variable domain (rest looked up from reference TRBV7-2 and TRBJ2-7): GAGVSQSPSNKVTEKGKDVELRCDPISGHTALYWYRQSLGQGLEFLIYFQGNSAPDKSGLPSDRFSAERTGGSVSTLTIQRTQQEDSAVYLCASSPPGGQNYEQYFGPGTRLTVT.

V usage is TRBV6-4 and J usage is TRBJ2-3; no reliable D call. CDR1 and CDR2 from the germline V gene are MRHNA and SNTAGT. The CDR3 runs to 14 residues. Trimming took off 0 bases at V and 3 bases at J, with 7 bases between the two ends. CDR3 DNA sequence: TGTGCCAGCAGTGACTCGATCTATACAGATACGCAGTATTTT. The encoded protein is CASSDSIYTDTQYF.

This clone was seen a single time. The CDR3 DNA is TGTGCCAGCAGTGATATTCAGGGAACCGGGGAGCTGTTTTTT. Amino acids: CASSDIQGTGELFF. The gene calls are TRBV2 and TRBJ2-2; possibly TRBD1 for D (5 bases). Trimming stripped 3 bases from V and 5 bases from J, with 10 bases between. The CDR3 spans 14 residues. Germline loops: CDR1 SNHLY, CDR2 FYNNEI.

The chain has TRBV9 and TRBJ1-6, with D perhaps matching TRBD1 (6 bases). The V gene lost 5 bases and the J gene lost 6 bases, with 18 bases spanning the gap. The CDR3 is 16 amino acids. Looked up from germline, CDR1 is SGDLS and CDR2 is YYNGEE. CDR3 DNA: TGTGCCAGCAGACGGGGGGTCGGGGGGCTTAATTCACCCCTCCACTTT. This sequence encodes CASRRGVGGLNSPLHF.

The chain uses TRBV29-1 and TRBJ2-3; 8 positions match TRBD2. CDR1 SQVTM and CDR2 ANQGSEA come from the germline V gene. The V segment lost 6 bases and the J segment 6 bases; nucleotides outside the gene matches: 11. This CDR3 has 14 residues. CDR3 DNA: TGCAGCGTCACCCGTGCGATAGCGGGGGATACGCAGTATTTT. Its protein product is CSVTRAIAGDTQYF.

This clone was seen a few times. J is TRBJ1-5 and V is TRBV30; D is ambiguous. Trimming stripped 0 bases from V and 12 bases from J, with 12 bases between. Germline V gives CDR1 GTSNPN, CDR2 SVGIG (reference sequence). The CDR3 spans 12 residues. The CDR3 sequence is CAWSVLRGLQHF. CDR3 DNA sequence: TGTGCCTGGAGTGTACTTCGGGGTCTCCAGCATTTT.

The CDR3 DNA reads as TGTGCCAGCAGCTTGAGGCGTGTGAACCGAGAGACCCAGTACTTC. Translated, it gives CASSLRRVNRETQYF. The V call is TRBV7-8, the J call TRBJ2-5; no reliable D call. The CDR3 contains 15 residues. Looked up from germline, CDR1 is SGHVS and CDR2 is FQNEAQ. The V and J ends lost 3 bases and 4 bases respectively, with 15 bases between them. The variable domain in full, completed from reference TRBV7-8 and TRBJ2-5, reads GAGVSQSPRYKVAKRGQDVALRCDPISGHVSLFWYQQALGQGPEFLTYFQNEAQLDKSGLPSDRFFAERPEGSVSTLKIQRTQQEDSAVYLCASSLRRVNRETQYFGPGTRLLVL.

This clone was seen once. The chain combines TRBV2 with TRBJ2-3, with TRBD2 identical over 9 bases. Trimming took 6 bases from V and 3 from J; bases not matched to a gene: 13. Germline CDR1 reads SNHLY; CDR2 reads FYNNEI. The CDR3 consists of 17 residues. CDR3 DNA: TGTGCCAGCAGGCCTGGCCTCGGCGGGGGGGCGACAGATACGCAGTATTTT. This encodes CASRPGLGGGATDTQYF.

The V and J genes are TRBV28 and TRBJ2-7; 8 bases are a match to TRBD1. The CDR3 is 13 amino acids. Germline CDR1 and CDR2: MDHEN and SYDVKM. V lost 2 bases and J lost 3; bases outside the gene matches: 0. The CDR3 region is CASSLDRGYEQYF. The CDR3 DNA reads TGTGCCAGCAGTTTAGACAGGGGCTACGAGCAGTACTTC.

The gene calls are TRBV7-8 and TRBJ1-4; the D gene is possibly TRBD1 (6 bases). The CDR3 runs to 14 residues. The germline V gene encodes CDR1 SGHVS and CDR2 FQNEAQ. With 2 bases removed from V and 8 bases from J, the gap between germline ends came to 12 bases. Here the CDR3 DNA reads TGTGCCAGCAGCTTAAGCCCTACAGGGGAAAAACTGTTTTTT. Protein product: CASSLSPTGEKLFF. Filled out from reference TRBV7-8 and TRBJ1-4, the complete variable domain reads GAGVSQSPRYKVAKRGQDVALRCDPISGHVSLFWYQQALGQGPEFLTYFQNEAQLDKSGLPSDRFFAERPEGSVSTLKIQRTQQEDSAVYLCASSLSPTGEKLFFGSGTQLSVL.

The chain employs TRBV6-1 and TRBJ2-1, with D possibly matching TRBD1 (6 bases). Germline values: CDR1 MNHNS, CDR2 SASEGT. The CDR3 is made up of 14 amino acids. The ends were cut back, 1 base at V and 8 bases at J, with 12 bases in the middle. The DNA for the CDR3 is TGTGCCAGCAGTGAAGACAGGGTGCTGGATGAGCAGTTCTTC. Translating gives CASSEDRVLDEQFF.

This clone was recorded once. The CDR3 DNA is TGTGCCTCACGGGGGGGCCATGAGCAGTTCTTC. It encodes CASRGGHEQFF. The chain joins TRBV2 to TRBJ2-1; 8 positions agree with TRBD2. This CDR3 is built from 11 residues. J lost 8 bases, V lost 11 bases, and 5 bases had no gene match. Germline loops: CDR1 SNHLY, CDR2 FYNNEI.

This clone was detected a few times. V usage is TRBV9 and J usage is TRBJ2-7; D unclear. From germline, CDR1 is SGDLS and CDR2 YYNGEE. This CDR3 has 13 amino acids. V was pared by 2 bases and J by 2 bases, with 8 bases between. CDR3 coding DNA: TGTGCCAGCAGCGTGAACAGTGCCTACGAGCAGTACTTC. This gives the protein CASSVNSAYEQYF.